What follows are 7 T cell receptor beta chains derived from one specimen sequenced in a study of cytomegalovirus exposure and HLA in healthy donors. Primers: 60 Vbeta forward and 13 Jbeta reverse. Here immunoSEQ multiplex PCR was the method, and the copy in TCRdb shows in-frame clones only, minus some. Altogether roughly 150,000 clones are present, roughly 80% being singletons, with the ten largest covering about 1.3%. Sequences were obtained from PBMCs. The receptor set was obtained from a man aged 25-45 years in good health and CMV-seronegative.

The chain has TRBV6-5 and TRBJ2-5, with 7 bases lining up with TRBD1. J gave up 5 bases and V 6 bases, and 12 bases lay outside the gene matches. The CDR3 has 15 amino acids. Germline loops: CDR1 MNHEY, CDR2 SVGAGI. The DNA for the CDR3 is TGTGCCAGCAGGGGTCGGGACAGTCCGTTTGAGACCCAGTACTTC. Translating gives CASRGRDSPFETQYF.

The chain combines TRBV28 with TRBJ1-2, with 9 bases fitting TRBD1. V was pared by 6 bases and J by 4 bases, with 15 bases of the junction left unmatched. Germline V gene lookup returns CDR1 MDHEN and CDR2 SYDVKM. This CDR3 spans 17 amino acids. CDR3: CASRVTGTGQEFYGYTF. The CDR3 DNA follows: TGTGCCAGCAGGGTCACCGGGACAGGGCAGGAGTTCTATGGCTACACCTTC.

The genes are TRBV2 and TRBJ1-2; 7 bases align to TRBD1. Trimming took 3 bases from V and 4 from J; bases not matched to a gene: 2. This CDR3 contains 13 residues. Looked up from germline, CDR1 is SNHLY and CDR2 is FYNNEI. CDR3: CASSEGQSYGYTF. The CDR3 DNA reads as TGTGCCAGCAGTGAGGGACAGTCCTATGGCTACACCTTC.

This clone was found once. This rearrangement joins TRBV5-1 to TRBJ2-5; 8 nucleotides align to TRBD2. J was trimmed by 4 bases and V by 5 bases; bases with no gene match: 10. CDR3 size: 15 residues. From germline, CDR1 is SGHRS and CDR2 YFSETQ. CDR3 bases: TGCGCCAGCAGTCCGGAGCGAGCGGGGGTAGAGACCCAGTACTTC. The encoded protein is CASSPERAGVETQYF.

This clone was recorded many times. CDR3 in amino acids: CASSFQGSTDTQYF. In nucleotides, the CDR3 is TGTGCCAGCAGCTTTCAGGGGAGCACAGATACGCAGTATTTT. The V call is TRBV7-2, the J call TRBJ2-3, with D possibly matching TRBD1 (6 bases). V was clipped by 3 bases and J by 0 bases, with 7 bases between them. This CDR3 has 14 residues. Germline V gives CDR1 SGHTA, CDR2 FQGNSA.

The chain combines TRBV10-1 with TRBJ2-1, with 8 bases fitting TRBD1. From germline, CDR1 is WNHNN and CDR2 SYGVQD (reference sequence). The V and J ends lost 3 bases and 3 bases, in that order; junction bases with no gene match: 4. CDR3 length: 15 amino acids. Written as DNA, the CDR3 is TGCGCCAGCAGTGACTGGACAGGGCGCTACAATGAGCAGTTCTTC. Amino acid sequence: CASSDWTGRYNEQFF.

The CDR3 coding sequence is TGTGCCAGCTCACCTGGAACAGACACAGATACGCAGTATTTT. Encoded protein: CASSPGTDTDTQYF. The chain recombines TRBV18 with TRBJ2-3, with unresolved D. Trimming stripped 3 bases from V and 2 bases from J, with 9 bases between. The CDR3 loop spans 14 amino acids. Germline V lookup: CDR1 KGHSH, CDR2 LQKENI.